Below are 20 T cell receptor beta chains sequenced from a single sample in a study of blood T cell repertoires in COVID-19. This table comes from immunoSEQ multiplex PCR, and its TCRdb copy is limited to in-frame clones, with some not included. The sample holds under 300,000 clones, around 84% seen once. Specimen: peripheral blood. The receptors come from a human donor with COVID-19, enrolled during active disease. The donor label of this sample is uncertain.

The rearrangement uses TRBV10-3 and TRBJ1-1; TRBD1 is a possible D gene (5 bases). Germline V lookup: CDR1 ENHRY, CDR2 SYGVKD. The germline V and J ends were trimmed by 3 bases and 4 bases, with 9 bases remaining between them. CDR3 length: 13 residues. CDR3 sequence: CAISDQGGTEAFF. For the CDR3, the DNA is TGTGCCATCAGTGATCAGGGAGGCACTGAAGCTTTCTTT.

The rearrangement joins TRBV7-2 to TRBJ1-5, with D hard to call. This CDR3 is 16 amino acids long. With 5 bases removed from V and 0 bases from J, the gap between germline ends came to 14 bases. The V gene's germline CDR1 is SGHTA and CDR2 FQGNSA. The CDR3 is CASSPRSGYSNQPQHF. CDR3 in DNA: TGTGCCAGCAGCCCTAGGAGCGGGTATAGCAATCAGCCCCAGCATTTT.

This clone was observed a handful of times. The chain employs TRBV27 and TRBJ2-3, with D tentatively TRBD2 (5 bases). The CDR3 loop spans 13 amino acids. Looked up from germline, CDR1 is MNHEY and CDR2 is SMNVEV (reference sequence). Between the trimmed V and J ends, which lost 5 bases and 2 bases, there was a span of 8 bases. CDR3 residues: CASSPRATDTQYF. Written as DNA, the CDR3 is TGTGCCAGCAGTCCGAGGGCCACAGATACGCAGTATTTT.

The chain joins TRBV24-1 to TRBJ1-1, with unresolved D. This CDR3 spans 14 amino acids. V was shortened by 3 bases and J by 5 bases, with 12 bases between the two germline ends. The germline gives CDR1 KGHDR, CDR2 SFDVKD. This CDR3 is CATSDQDPGTEAFF. CDR3 DNA: TGTGCCACCAGTGATCAAGACCCGGGGACTGAAGCTTTCTTT.

The chain links TRBV5-4 to TRBJ1-4; D not resolved. CDR3 length: 15 residues. The V end lost 0 bases, the J end lost 1 base, and 7 bases lay between the germline ends. CDR1 and CDR2 (germline): SGHNT, YYREEE (reference sequence). The CDR3 coding sequence is TGTGCCAGCAGCTTGGAGGCGGAAACTAATGAAAAACTGTTTTTT. This codes for CASSLEAETNEKLFF.

The chain couples TRBV28 to TRBJ1-5; 7 bases line up with TRBD1. CDR3 length: 14 residues. Germline assignment: CDR1 MDHEN and CDR2 SYDVKM. The junction had 7 bases not matched to a gene; V was cut back by 6 bases and J by 5 bases. Here the CDR3 DNA reads TGTGCCAGCAGCTTGGGGACAGTCTATCAGCCCCAGCATTTT. It yields the protein CASSLGTVYQPQHF.

The V gene is TRBV6-1, the J gene TRBJ1-5; possibly TRBD1 for D (5 bases). Trimming removed 4 bases from V and 0 bases from J, with 16 bases in between. The CDR3 has 17 residues. Per germline, CDR1 MNHNS and CDR2 SASEGT. The CDR3 here is CASSVNSDTYSNQPQHF. CDR3 DNA: TGTGCCAGCAGTGTAAATTCGGACACTTATAGCAATCAGCCCCAGCATTTT.

The CDR3 sequence is CASSQNSQRNQPQHF. The CDR3 nucleotides read TGTGCCAGTAGTCAGAACAGTCAGCGCAATCAGCCCCAGCATTTT. The J gene is TRBJ1-5, the V gene TRBV19; unclear D gene. V shed 5 bases and J shed 2 bases, with 13 bases lying between them. The CDR3 loop spans 15 amino acids. Germline CDR1 LNHDA, CDR2 SQIVND (reference sequence).

The chain employs TRBV28 and TRBJ1-2; 7 bases fit TRBD1. The J segment lost 5 bases and the V segment lost 8 bases, leaving 11 bases of the junction unmatched. CDR3 length equals 14 residues. Germline assignment: CDR1 MDHEN and CDR2 SYDVKM. The CDR3 nucleotides read TGTGCCAGCGCTTCCATCCGGGACAGATATGGCTACACCTTC. Amino acid sequence: CASASIRDRYGYTF.

The chain combines TRBV28 with TRBJ1-2; a possible D gene is TRBD1 (5 bases). The CDR3 has 15 residues. V was pared by 2 bases and J by 4 bases, with 14 bases between. Germline V gene lookup returns CDR1 MDHEN and CDR2 SYDVKM. The CDR3 DNA reads TGTGCCAGCAGTTTAACCCTCGGGGGGATCTATGGCTACACCTTC. It yields the protein CASSLTLGGIYGYTF.

The chain uses TRBV5-1 and TRBJ2-5; no clear D. The V gene lost 0 bases and the J gene lost 4 bases, with 7 bases spanning the gap. The CDR3 length is 13 residues. The V gene's germline CDR1 is SGHRS and CDR2 YFSETQ. CDR3 residues: CASSLEPGETQYF. The CDR3 coding sequence is TGCGCCAGCAGCTTGGAGCCAGGAGAGACCCAGTACTTC.

The rearrangement links TRBV18 to TRBJ2-7; 10 positions match TRBD1. The CDR3 spans 17 residues. Germline V lookup: CDR1 KGHSH, CDR2 LQKENI. With V trimmed by 0 bases and J by 1 base, 6 bases remained unmatched. This CDR3 is CASSPPSRTGGSYEQYF. The CDR3 DNA sequence: TGTGCCAGCTCACCACCGTCACGGACAGGGGGTTCCTACGAGCAGTACTTC.

V and J are TRBV27 and TRBJ1-2; the D gene is possibly TRBD1 (5 bases). Trimming cost V 3 bases and J 10 bases, with 12 bases left between them. The length of the CDR3 is 12 residues. Per the germline V gene, CDR1 is MNHEY and CDR2 is SMNVEV (reference sequence). CDR3: CASSFGGGNYTF. CDR3 bases: TGTGCCAGCAGTTTCGGGGGGGGGAACTACACCTTC.

The chain links TRBV19 to TRBJ1-5, with D possibly TRBD1 on 6 matching bases. Germline CDR1 is LNHDA and CDR2 is SQIVND (reference sequence). The CDR3 is 14 amino acids. The V gene lost 5 bases and the J gene lost 0 bases, with 8 bases spanning the gap. The CDR3 sequence: CASSADSSNQPQHF. CDR3 DNA: TGTGCCAGTAGTGCGGACAGTAGCAATCAGCCCCAGCATTTT.

This chain links TRBV6-5 with TRBJ2-7; 10 nucleotides agree with TRBD1. Germline loops: CDR1 MNHEY, CDR2 SVGAGI. V shed 6 bases and J 9 bases; nucleotides not matched to a gene: 14. There are 15 residues in the CDR3. CDR3 sequence (DNA): TGTGCCAGCAGACAAAACCGGGGGACAGGGGTCGCGCAGTACTTC. Its protein is CASRQNRGTGVAQYF.

The chain recombines TRBV13 with TRBJ2-2; 9 bases fit TRBD2. The J segment lost 5 bases and the V segment lost 0 bases, leaving 10 bases of the junction unmatched. Germline V gene lookup returns CDR1 PRHDT and CDR2 FYEKMQ (reference sequence). The CDR3 runs 18 residues. The CDR3 DNA reads TGTGCCAGCAGCTTAGGCCGCGGTAGCGGGAGCGTGACCGGGGAGCTGTTTTTT. As protein: CASSLGRGSGSVTGELFF.

The chain carries TRBV29-1 and TRBJ1-2; no clear D gene. The CDR3 consists of 11 residues. Germline lookup yields CDR1 SQVTM and CDR2 ANQGSEA. V lost 3 bases, J lost 4 bases, and 6 bases lay in between. CDR3 in amino acids: CSVERAYGYTF. Written as DNA, the CDR3 is TGCAGCGTTGAGAGGGCCTATGGCTACACCTTC.

This sequence joins TRBV5-1 and TRBJ2-3; maybe TRBD2 (6 bases). The CDR3 extends over 16 amino acids. V gave up 1 base and J gave up 4 bases, with 16 bases separating them. The V gene's germline CDR1 is SGHRS and CDR2 YFSETQ. CDR3 residues: CASSLSGTSTSDTQYF. For the CDR3, the DNA is TGCGCCAGCAGCTTGTCCGGGACTTCCACGTCAGATACGCAGTATTTT.

This chain joins TRBV7-3 and TRBJ2-5; D possibly corresponds to TRBD1 (5 bases). Germline values: CDR1 SGHTA, CDR2 FQGTGA. Trimming cost V 2 bases and J 4 bases, with 14 bases left between them. The CDR3 length is 15 residues. The CDR3 DNA follows: TGTGCCAGCAGCTTAGTAGGGGATCCCTCAGAGACCCAGTACTTC. As protein: CASSLVGDPSETQYF. The full variable domain, with the rest looked up from reference TRBV7-3 and TRBJ2-5, is GAGVSQTPSNKVTEKGKYVELRCDPISGHTALYWYRQSLGQGPEFLIYFQGTGAADDSGLPNDRFFAVRPEGSVSTLKIQRTERGDSAVYLCASSLVGDPSETQYFGPGTRLLVL.

This clone has a single count. The V and J genes are TRBV27 and TRBJ1-3; D may be TRBD1 (6 bases). Germline-derived CDR1 and CDR2 are MNHEY and SMNVEV (reference sequence). V was shortened by 0 bases and J by 2 bases, with 8 bases between the two germline ends. This CDR3 comprises 15 residues. For the CDR3, the DNA is TGTGCCAGCAGTTTATCGACAGGTCCTGGAAACACCATATATTTT. Protein sequence: CASSLSTGPGNTIYF.